Listed below are T cell receptor beta chains from one sample, sequenced in a study of blood T cell repertoires in COVID-19. The data were produced by immunoSEQ multiplex PCR, yet TCRdb's version contains in-frame clones alone and is incomplete. This sample has tens of thousands of clones, with over 60% found just once. Sequencing was carried out using peripheral blood. The receptor source for this set is a man aged 55 to 70 with active COVID-19. Each CDR3 is given with its conserved first and last residue. The order of the fields is J gene, D gene, V gene, clone size, CDR3 DNA, CDR3 protein. D genes are given only for firm matches. Size is omitted from some rows. Given values are once, few, many or a class for expanded clones.

J gene: TRBJ1-5
D gene: .
V gene: TRBV12-5
clone size: .
CDR3 DNA: TGTGCTAGTGCCGCAGGGTTTCAGCCCCAGCATTTT
CDR3 protein: CASAAGFQPQHF

J gene: TRBJ2-3
D gene: .
V gene: TRBV5-1
clone size: .
CDR3 DNA: TGCGCCAGCAGCTTGGGACAGAGCACAGATACGCAGTATTTT
CDR3 protein: CASSLGQSTDTQYF

J gene: TRBJ2-2
D gene: .
V gene: TRBV20-1
clone size: .
CDR3 DNA: TGCAGTGCTAGTTCGCTAGCGTTCGGGGAGCTGTTTTTT
CDR3 protein: CSASSLAFGELFF

J gene: TRBJ2-1
D gene: TRBD2
V gene: TRBV6-5
clone size: .
CDR3 DNA: TGTGCCAGCAGTTACGTTTCGACTAGCGGGGGGAATGAGCAGTTCTTC
CDR3 protein: CASSYVSTSGGNEQFF

J gene: TRBJ2-7
D gene: .
V gene: TRBV6-6
clone size: few
CDR3 DNA: TGTGCCAGCAGCTCGACAGGCCACGAGCAGTACTTC
CDR3 protein: CASSSTGHEQYF

J gene: TRBJ2-5
D gene: .
V gene: TRBV14
clone size: .
CDR3 DNA: TGTGCCAGCAGCCAAGATGGCGGATTAGAGACCCAGTACTTC
CDR3 protein: CASSQDGGLETQYF

J gene: TRBJ2-1
D gene: TRBD2
V gene: TRBV7-2
clone size: few
CDR3 DNA: TGTGCCAGCAGCCTAGCCCGGGGGGTCGCCTACAATGAGCAGTTCTTC
CDR3 protein: CASSLARGVAYNEQFF

J gene: TRBJ2-3
D gene: TRBD2
V gene: TRBV7-2
clone size: .
CDR3 DNA: TGTGCCAGCAGCAAGGACAGGGGTGGACTAGCGGGAACGACGCAGTATTTT
CDR3 protein: CASSKDRGGLAGTTQYF

J gene: TRBJ2-7
D gene: .
V gene: TRBV6-2/TRBV6-3
clone size: .
CDR3 DNA: TGTGCCAGCAGTTACTCGACGGGCGAGCAGTACTTC
CDR3 protein: CASSYSTGEQYF

J gene: TRBJ1-1
D gene: .
V gene: TRBV19
clone size: .
CDR3 DNA: TGTGCCAGTGGGGGGAGGGGACTTGAAGCTTTCTTT
CDR3 protein: CASGGRGLEAFF

J gene: TRBJ2-7
D gene: .
V gene: TRBV6-4
clone size: .
CDR3 DNA: TGTGCCAGCAGCGATCGCCCGGGACAAACTCTAATGAACTACGAGCAGTACTTC
CDR3 protein: CASSDRPGQTLMNYEQYF

J gene: TRBJ1-4
D gene: TRBD1
V gene: TRBV6-2/TRBV6-3
clone size: .
CDR3 DNA: TGTGCCAGCAGTTACACCCACAGGGGGGAAAAACTGTTTTTT
CDR3 protein: CASSYTHRGEKLFF

J gene: TRBJ1-1
D gene: TRBD1
V gene: TRBV18
clone size: .
CDR3 DNA: TGTGCCAGCTCACCCTACGGGACAGCCAACACTGAAGCTTTCTTT
CDR3 protein: CASSPYGTANTEAFF

J gene: TRBJ2-7
D gene: .
V gene: TRBV28
clone size: .
CDR3 DNA: TGTGCCACCCGACGTGGGGGCGGCTCCTACGAGCAGTACTTC
CDR3 protein: CATRRGGGSYEQYF

J gene: TRBJ1-5
D gene: .
V gene: TRBV7-2
clone size: .
CDR3 DNA: TGTGCCAGCAGCTTAGGGAGTATCGAGAATCAGCCCCAGCATTTT
CDR3 protein: CASSLGSIENQPQHF

J gene: TRBJ2-5
D gene: TRBD1
V gene: TRBV18
clone size: once
CDR3 DNA: TGTGCCAGCTCACAGGACAGGCTGGAGACCCAGTACTTC
CDR3 protein: CASSQDRLETQYF

J gene: TRBJ2-2
D gene: .
V gene: TRBV15
clone size: .
CDR3 DNA: TGTGCCACCAGCGAGTTCGCCGCCGGGGAGCTGTTTTTT
CDR3 protein: CATSEFAAGELFF

J gene: TRBJ2-1
D gene: TRBD1
V gene: TRBV28
clone size: .
CDR3 DNA: TGTGCCAGCAGCACGGACAGGGTTACTCTCCCAGGCTCCTACAATGAGCAGTTCTTC
CDR3 protein: CASSTDRVTLPGSYNEQFF

J gene: TRBJ2-7
D gene: .
V gene: TRBV19
clone size: .
CDR3 DNA: TGTGCCAGTAGTATTAGTGGCAGGGGAACCTACGAGCAGTACTTC
CDR3 protein: CASSISGRGTYEQYF

J gene: TRBJ1-5
D gene: .
V gene: TRBV7-2
clone size: .
CDR3 DNA: TGTGCCAGCAGCTTAGCAGACAGGCCCCAGCATTTT
CDR3 protein: CASSLADRPQHF

J gene: TRBJ1-2
D gene: .
V gene: TRBV19
clone size: .
CDR3 DNA: TGTGCCAGTAGTGACGGGGGTGGGTATGGCTACACCTTC
CDR3 protein: CASSDGGGYGYTF

J gene: TRBJ2-1
D gene: .
V gene: TRBV6-6
clone size: .
CDR3 DNA: TGTGCCAGCAGTTACTCGGGCCGCGACAATGAGCAGTTCTTC
CDR3 protein: CASSYSGRDNEQFF

J gene: TRBJ1-3
D gene: TRBD1
V gene: TRBV28
clone size: .
CDR3 DNA: TGTGCCAGCATGACAGGGGGCGCGGGCGGAAACACCATATATTTT
CDR3 protein: CASMTGGAGGNTIYF

J gene: TRBJ2-2
D gene: .
V gene: TRBV7-6
clone size: .
CDR3 DNA: TGTGCCAGCAGCTATACAGCGAACACCGGGGAGCTGTTTTTT
CDR3 protein: CASSYTANTGELFF

J gene: TRBJ2-7
D gene: .
V gene: TRBV7-6
clone size: .
CDR3 DNA: TGTGCCAGCAGCCCGTCAGGACCTAGCGCCTACGAGCAGTACTTC
CDR3 protein: CASSPSGPSAYEQYF

J gene: TRBJ1-3
D gene: .
V gene: TRBV7-8
clone size: .
CDR3 DNA: TGTGCCAGCAGCTTAGACGAGAGCCGGAGGCTGGCTCCTGGAAACACCATATATTTT
CDR3 protein: CASSLDESRRLAPGNTIYF

J gene: TRBJ2-1
D gene: .
V gene: TRBV7-8
clone size: .
CDR3 DNA: TGTGCCAGCAGCTTAGTTGGCACTAGCGAGCAGTTCTTC
CDR3 protein: CASSLVGTSEQFF

J gene: TRBJ1-2
D gene: TRBD1
V gene: TRBV5-1
clone size: .
CDR3 DNA: TGCGCCAGCAGCTTCCTACAGACAGGGAAGGCTGGCTACACCTTC
CDR3 protein: CASSFLQTGKAGYTF

J gene: TRBJ2-2
D gene: .
V gene: TRBV28
clone size: .
CDR3 DNA: TGTGCCAGCAGTCATATTAGGAACACCGGGGAGCTGTTTTTT
CDR3 protein: CASSHIRNTGELFF

J gene: TRBJ2-3
D gene: .
V gene: TRBV6-5
clone size: .
CDR3 DNA: TGTGCCAGCAGTATTGGCCAGGGGATCACAGATACGCAGTATTTT
CDR3 protein: CASSIGQGITDTQYF

J gene: TRBJ1-4
D gene: .
V gene: TRBV2
clone size: few
CDR3 DNA: TGTGCCAGCAGCTCAGGGCACGCCGACGCAACTAATGAAAAACTGTTTTTT
CDR3 protein: CASSSGHADATNEKLFF

J gene: TRBJ2-7
D gene: .
V gene: TRBV5-1
clone size: .
CDR3 DNA: TGCGCCAGCAGCTTGGACAGATCCTACGAGCAGTACTTC
CDR3 protein: CASSLDRSYEQYF

J gene: TRBJ2-5
D gene: TRBD2
V gene: TRBV7-9
clone size: few
CDR3 DNA: TGTGCCAGCAGCCTAGCGGGGGGGAAGGAGACCCAGTACTTC
CDR3 protein: CASSLAGGKETQYF

J gene: TRBJ1-2
D gene: TRBD1
V gene: TRBV6-5
clone size: .
CDR3 DNA: TGTGCCAGCAGCAGGTGGACAGGGTCCTATGGCTACACCTTC
CDR3 protein: CASSRWTGSYGYTF

J gene: TRBJ1-1
D gene: .
V gene: TRBV6-4
clone size: .
CDR3 DNA: TGTGCCAGCAGTGACTCTGCCGGGTCTGAAGCTTTCTTT
CDR3 protein: CASSDSAGSEAFF

J gene: TRBJ1-1
D gene: .
V gene: TRBV7-3
clone size: .
CDR3 DNA: TGTGCCAGCAGCTTAACCAGGGAGGGGAAAGCTTTCTTT
CDR3 protein: CASSLTREGKAFF

J gene: TRBJ1-1
D gene: .
V gene: TRBV10-1
clone size: .
CDR3 DNA: TGCGCCAGCAGTGAGTCGATCCAGGGCGGCGTGGCTGAAGCTTTCTTT
CDR3 protein: CASSESIQGGVAEAFF

J gene: TRBJ1-1
D gene: .
V gene: TRBV2
clone size: few
CDR3 DNA: TGTGCCTCCATAGATCGAATGAACACTGAAGCTTTCTTT
CDR3 protein: CASIDRMNTEAFF

J gene: TRBJ2-7
D gene: .
V gene: TRBV5-5
clone size: .
CDR3 DNA: TGTGCCAGCGGGGGGCTAGCGGACTACGAGCAGTACTTC
CDR3 protein: CASGGLADYEQYF

J gene: TRBJ2-2
D gene: TRBD1
V gene: TRBV2
clone size: .
CDR3 DNA: TGTGCCAGCGGACAGGGTAGGACCGGGGAGCTGTTTTTT
CDR3 protein: CASGQGRTGELFF

J gene: TRBJ2-3
D gene: TRBD2
V gene: TRBV5-4
clone size: .
CDR3 DNA: TGTGCCAGCAGCTGGACTAGCGGTAGCACAGATACGCAGTATTTT
CDR3 protein: CASSWTSGSTDTQYF

J gene: TRBJ2-3
D gene: .
V gene: TRBV5-5
clone size: .
CDR3 DNA: TGTGCCAGCAGCTTGGGGACAGCAACAGATACGCAGTATTTT
CDR3 protein: CASSLGTATDTQYF

J gene: TRBJ2-7
D gene: .
V gene: TRBV12-5
clone size: once
CDR3 DNA: TGTGCTAGTGGTTTCCGGGGAGTAAACGAGCAGTACTTC
CDR3 protein: CASGFRGVNEQYF

J gene: TRBJ2-7
D gene: TRBD2
V gene: TRBV7-2
clone size: .
CDR3 DNA: TGTGCCAGCGGGCTAGCGGGGGCCTCCTACGAGCAGTACTTC
CDR3 protein: CASGLAGASYEQYF

J gene: TRBJ2-7
D gene: .
V gene: TRBV28
clone size: few
CDR3 DNA: TGTGCCAGCAGCCTACGTGGAGGGAGAAACGAGCAGTACTTC
CDR3 protein: CASSLRGGRNEQYF